Described below is a single T cell receptor (beta chain) sequence and its context. Its target is unknown. This specimen belongs to a study of T-cell memory formation after mild COVID-19. TCRdb reanalysed the 5' RACE reads using MiXCR and keeps one entry per CDR3 protein. Of some 450,000 distinct CDR3 sequences in the sample, 20% were seen once. Broader study findings: Contracting CD4+ clones were located mainly in CM and EM, and CD8+ clones in EMRA.

This CDR3 contains 14 residues. Trimming took 1 base from V and 6 from J; bases not matched to a gene: 8. Germline V gives CDR1 GTSNPN, CDR2 SVGIG (reference sequence). The sequenced material came from PBMCs or a T cell subset sorted from them (not recorded which). The chain links TRBV30 to TRBJ2-7, with 8 bases aligning to TRBD2. The sequence came from an adult woman who had mild COVID-19 (a few samples of this study predate the infection). Cell type and time point are not known. CDR3 loop: CAWSAGTRASEQYF. CDR3 DNA sequence: TGTGCCTGGAGTGCCGGGACTAGGGCCTCCGAGCAGTACTTC.